This T cell receptor (beta chain) is from a study of T-cell reconstitution after alpha-beta-depleted transplantation in children. This sample's TCRbeta library carried unique molecular identifier barcodes. One entry per CDR3 protein, called by TCRdb with MiXCR from the PCR reads. The sample lists about 400,000 distinct CDR3 sequences; 15% to 20% were seen once. This clonotype has only a few counts. Trimming cost V 1 base and J 12 bases, with 22 bases left between them. Germline V gives CDR1 MDHEN, CDR2 SYDVKM. The CDR3 loop spans 16 amino acids. The sample in question was PBMCs, mostly from graft donor cells, obtained 360 days after TCRalphabeta/CD19-depleted stem cell transplant. This sequence joins TRBV28 and TRBJ2-1, with a tentative D call TRBD2 (7 bases). The receptor was derived from a boy younger than two who had a stem cell transplant for Wiskott-Aldrich syndrome, so the T cells may come from the graft donor. The CDR3 DNA is TGTGCCAGCAGTTTATCTATATGGGGTACAGGGAGGGGGCAGTTCTTC. This gives the protein CASSLSIWGTGRGQFF.